This T cell receptor beta chain was profiled in a study of blood T cell repertoires in COVID-19. V dropped 2 bases and J dropped 2; count of bases not matched to a gene: 8. CDR3 length: 16 amino acids. Looked up from germline, CDR1 is MDHEN and CDR2 is SYDVKM. Sequencing was performed with immunoSEQ multiplex PCR; in TCRdb, only in-frame clones are kept and a portion is missing. Of roughly 260,000 clones in the sample, 80% to 90% were seen once. Source material: peripheral blood. This receptor was taken from a woman aged 50 to 60 with acute or convalescent COVID-19. The V and J genes are TRBV28 and TRBJ2-5; the match to TRBD1 covers 7 bases. CDR3 sequence: CASSLGDSLKQETQYF. CDR3 nucleotide sequence: TGTGCCAGCAGTTTAGGGGACAGCCTAAAACAAGAGACCCAGTACTTC.